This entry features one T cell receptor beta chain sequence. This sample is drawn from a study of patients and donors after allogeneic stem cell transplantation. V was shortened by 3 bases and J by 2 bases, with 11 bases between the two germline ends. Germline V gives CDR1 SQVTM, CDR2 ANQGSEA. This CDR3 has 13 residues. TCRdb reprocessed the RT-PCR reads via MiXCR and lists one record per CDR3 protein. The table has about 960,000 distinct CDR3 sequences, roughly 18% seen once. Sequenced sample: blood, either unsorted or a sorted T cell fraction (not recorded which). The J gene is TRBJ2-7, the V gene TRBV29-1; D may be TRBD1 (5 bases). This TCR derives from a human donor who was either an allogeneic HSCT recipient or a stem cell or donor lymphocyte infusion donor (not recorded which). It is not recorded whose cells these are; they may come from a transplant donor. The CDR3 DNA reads TGCAGCGTTGATTCCCAGGGTCCCTACGAGCAGTACTTC. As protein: CSVDSQGPYEQYF.